The entry below gives a single TCR beta chain sequence along with its context. Its target is not known. This sample is drawn from a study of T-cell memory formation after mild COVID-19. Study-wide points: Day 15 to 85 contractors were CD4/CD8 balanced; later expanders leaned CD4+. Among contracting clones, CD4+ were mainly CM/EM and CD8+ enriched in EMRA.

Constant-segment primers were used for 5'RACE, and the resulting TCR alpha and TCR beta cDNA libraries carried sample barcodes and UMIs. Each CDR3 protein is one row after TCRdb ran MiXCR on the 5' RACE reads. The data hold hundreds of thousands of distinct CDR3 sequences, with under 15% observed a single time. Germline CDR1 reads SGHAT; CDR2 reads FQNNGV. This CDR3 has 13 amino acids. V shed 5 bases and J shed 9 bases, with 11 bases lying between them. This sequence joins TRBV11-2 and TRBJ1-6; D gene unclear. Material for sequencing was PBMCs or a T cell subset sorted from them (not recorded which). The clonotype comes from a man between 18 and 35 years old who had mild COVID-19 (a few samples of this study predate the infection). Cell type and time point are not known. CDR3 sequence reads: CASSKEEGSPLHF. CDR3 bases: TGTGCCAGCAGCAAAGAAGAGGGTTCACCCCTCCACTTT.